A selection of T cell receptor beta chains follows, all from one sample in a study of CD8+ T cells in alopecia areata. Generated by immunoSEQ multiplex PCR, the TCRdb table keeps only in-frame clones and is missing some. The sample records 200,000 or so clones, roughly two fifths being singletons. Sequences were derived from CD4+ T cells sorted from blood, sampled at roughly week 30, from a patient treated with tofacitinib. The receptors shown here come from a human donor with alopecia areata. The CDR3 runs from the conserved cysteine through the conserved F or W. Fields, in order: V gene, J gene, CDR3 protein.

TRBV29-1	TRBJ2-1	CSVMRALAGTYNEQFF
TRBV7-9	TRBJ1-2	CASSLAQGAYGYTF
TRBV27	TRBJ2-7	CASYPGYGEQYF
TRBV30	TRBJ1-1	CAWRGNEAFF
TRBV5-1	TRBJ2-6	CASSTGSKGISGANVLTF
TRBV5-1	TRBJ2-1	CASSLVTSMYNEQFF
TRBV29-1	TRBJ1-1	CSAQGVRADTEAFF
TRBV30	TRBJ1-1	CAWRETLEAFF
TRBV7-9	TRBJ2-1	CASSLGYSGTRRDEQFF
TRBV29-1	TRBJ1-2	CSVEDGDLLYGYTF
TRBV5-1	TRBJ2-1	CASSLRRELPYNEQFF
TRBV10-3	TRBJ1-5	CAISEAGGSNQPQHF
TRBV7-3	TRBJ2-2	CASSPRASGELFF
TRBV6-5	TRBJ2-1	CASRPARLVWEQFF
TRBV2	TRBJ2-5	CASSDRVYQETQYF
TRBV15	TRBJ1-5	CATSRERRGNQPQHF
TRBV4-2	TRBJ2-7	CASSQDWSYEQYF
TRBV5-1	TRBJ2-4	CASSPGTGGNIQYF
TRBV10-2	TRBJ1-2	CAVSVDSKLYGYTF
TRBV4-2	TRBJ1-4	CASSLGTGDEKLFF
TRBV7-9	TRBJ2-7	CASSLSTGTGTGTQYF
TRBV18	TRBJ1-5	CASSQQGFSQPQHF
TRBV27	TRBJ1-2	CASSSYGQYYGYTF
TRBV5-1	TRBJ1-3	CASSFGGTSDSGNTIYF
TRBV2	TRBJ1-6	CASSAQQVYSPLHF
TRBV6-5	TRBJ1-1	CASFSTGTGGTEAFF
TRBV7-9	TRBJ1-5	CASSLQGDQPQHF
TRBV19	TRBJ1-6	CASGQPYNSPLHF